The clone carrying this TCR beta chain was observed a few times. It was RNA transcripts that yielded the amplified TCR beta CDR3 regions. A set of HTBI primers served as the primers for a first-round RT-PCR of the TCR CDR3. Using its own MiXCR run on the multiplex PCR reads, TCRdb lists one record per CDR3 protein. The sample shows about 350,000 distinct CDR3 sequences, roughly 13% of them seen only once. The data derive from a study of T cells in Graves' hyperthyroidism and ophthalmopathy. The clonotype comes from a woman between 25 and 40 years old with Graves' hyperthyroidism. Sequencing was done on a sample of blood.

The CDR3 sequence: CSARQANTGELFF. The CDR3 DNA reads as TGCAGTGCTAGACAAGCGAACACCGGGGAGCTGTTTTTT. The chain has TRBV20-1 and TRBJ2-2, with D hard to call. CDR3 length: 13 residues. Looked up from germline, CDR1 is DFQATT and CDR2 is SNEGSKA (reference sequence). With 2 bases removed from V and 0 bases from J, the gap between germline ends came to 4 bases.